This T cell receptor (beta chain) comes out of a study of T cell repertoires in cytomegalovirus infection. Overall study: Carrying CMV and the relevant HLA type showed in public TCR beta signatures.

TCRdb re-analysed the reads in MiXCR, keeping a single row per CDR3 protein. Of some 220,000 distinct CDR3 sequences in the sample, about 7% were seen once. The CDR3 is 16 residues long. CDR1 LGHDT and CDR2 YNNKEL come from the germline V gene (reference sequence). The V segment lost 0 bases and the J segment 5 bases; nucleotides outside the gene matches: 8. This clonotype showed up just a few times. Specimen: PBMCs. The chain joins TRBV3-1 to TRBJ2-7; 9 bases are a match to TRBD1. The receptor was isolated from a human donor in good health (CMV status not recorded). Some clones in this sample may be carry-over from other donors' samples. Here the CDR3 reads CASSQDWGQGSHEQYF. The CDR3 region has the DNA TGTGCCAGCAGCCAAGATTGGGGACAGGGTTCCCACGAGCAGTACTTC.